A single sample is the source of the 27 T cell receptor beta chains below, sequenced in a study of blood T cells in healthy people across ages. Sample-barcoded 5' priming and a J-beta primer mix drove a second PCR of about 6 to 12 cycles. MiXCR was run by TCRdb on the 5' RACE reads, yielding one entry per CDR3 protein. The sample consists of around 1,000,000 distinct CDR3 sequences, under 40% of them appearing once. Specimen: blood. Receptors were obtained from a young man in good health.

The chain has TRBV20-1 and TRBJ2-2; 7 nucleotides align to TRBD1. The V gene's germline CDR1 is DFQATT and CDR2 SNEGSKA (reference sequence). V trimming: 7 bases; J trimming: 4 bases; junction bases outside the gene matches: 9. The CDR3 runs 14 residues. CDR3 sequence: CSVRQGIRTGELFF. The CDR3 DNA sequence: TGCAGTGTCAGACAGGGTATACGCACCGGGGAGCTGTTTTTT.

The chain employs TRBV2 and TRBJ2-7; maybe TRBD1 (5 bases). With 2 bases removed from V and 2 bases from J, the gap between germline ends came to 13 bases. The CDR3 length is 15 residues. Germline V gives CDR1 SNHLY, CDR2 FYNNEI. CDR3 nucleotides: TGTGCCAGCAGTGAATGGTGGGGCCCCACCTACGAGCAGTACTTC. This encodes CASSEWWGPTYEQYF.

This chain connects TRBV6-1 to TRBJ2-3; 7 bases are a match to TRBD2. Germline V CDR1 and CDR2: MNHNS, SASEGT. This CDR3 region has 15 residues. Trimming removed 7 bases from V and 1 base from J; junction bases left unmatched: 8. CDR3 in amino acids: CASTGTRGGTDTQYF. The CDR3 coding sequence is TGTGCCAGCACGGGGACTCGGGGGGGCACAGATACGCAGTATTTT.

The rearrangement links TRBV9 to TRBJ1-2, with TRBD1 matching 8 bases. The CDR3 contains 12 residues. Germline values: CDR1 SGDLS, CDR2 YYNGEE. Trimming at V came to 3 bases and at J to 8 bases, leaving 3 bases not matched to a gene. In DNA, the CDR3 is TGTGCCAGCAGCGGGGGACAGGCGGGCTACACCTTC. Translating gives CASSGGQAGYTF.

CDR3 amino acids: CASSYPTGGMNTEAFF. In DNA, the CDR3 is TGTGCCAGCAGTTACCCCACAGGTGGGATGAACACTGAAGCTTTCTTT. This chain connects TRBV6-6 to TRBJ1-1, with D perhaps matching TRBD1 (5 bases). V gave up 2 bases and J gave up 0 bases, with 13 bases separating them. CDR1 MNHNY and CDR2 SVGAGI come from the germline V gene (reference sequence). The CDR3 contains 16 residues.

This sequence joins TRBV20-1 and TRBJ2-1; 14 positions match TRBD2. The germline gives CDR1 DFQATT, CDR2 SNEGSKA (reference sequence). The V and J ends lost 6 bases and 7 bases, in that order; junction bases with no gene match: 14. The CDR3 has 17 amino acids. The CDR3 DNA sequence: TGCAGTGCCTGGACTAGCGGGGGGTATCAAAGGCGAAATGAGCAGTTCTTC. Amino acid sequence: CSAWTSGGYQRRNEQFF.

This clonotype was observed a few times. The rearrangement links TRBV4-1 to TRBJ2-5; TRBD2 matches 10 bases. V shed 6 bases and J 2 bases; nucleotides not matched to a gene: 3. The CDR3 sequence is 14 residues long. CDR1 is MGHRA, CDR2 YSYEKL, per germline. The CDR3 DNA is TGCGCCAGCAGTATAGCGGGGGGTCAAGAGACCCAGTACTTC. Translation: CASSIAGGQETQYF.

CDR3 region: CASSLSRAQSPYGYTF. CDR3 coding DNA: TGTGCCAGCAGCTTGAGTAGGGCCCAGTCACCTTATGGCTACACCTTC. This chain links TRBV5-5 with TRBJ1-2; no definite D call. Germline V lookup: CDR1 SGHKS, CDR2 YYEKEE (reference sequence). This CDR3 comprises 16 residues. Trimming left V 1 base short and J 5 bases short, with 18 bases between.

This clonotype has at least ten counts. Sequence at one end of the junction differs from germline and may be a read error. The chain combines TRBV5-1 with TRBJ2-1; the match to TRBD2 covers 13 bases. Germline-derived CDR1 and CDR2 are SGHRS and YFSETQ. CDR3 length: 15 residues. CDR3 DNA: TGTGCCAGCAGCCTGACTAGCGGGGGGCTCAATGAGCAGTTCTTC. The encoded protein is CASSLTSGGLNEQFF.

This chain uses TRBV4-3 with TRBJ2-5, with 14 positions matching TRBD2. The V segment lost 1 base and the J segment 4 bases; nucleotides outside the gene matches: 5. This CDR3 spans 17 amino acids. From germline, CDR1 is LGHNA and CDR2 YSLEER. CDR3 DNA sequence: TGCGCCAGCAGCCAAGTCTGGGGGACTAGCGGGGGAGAGACCCAGTACTTC. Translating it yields CASSQVWGTSGGETQYF.

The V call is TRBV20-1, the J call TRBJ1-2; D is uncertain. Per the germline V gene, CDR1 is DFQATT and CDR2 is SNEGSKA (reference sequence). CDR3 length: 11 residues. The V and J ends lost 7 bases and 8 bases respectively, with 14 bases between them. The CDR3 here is CSGGGLKGYTF. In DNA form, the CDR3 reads TGCAGTGGAGGAGGGCTCAAGGGCTACACCTTC.

CDR3 DNA sequence: TGTGCCAGCACCCTTGGTTCAGGGACTGAGCAGTACTTC. Amino acid sequence: CASTLGSGTEQYF. The chain employs TRBV5-6 and TRBJ2-7; possibly TRBD2 for D (6 bases). Trimming shortened V by 6 bases and J by 7 bases, and 17 bases separated the two germline ends. The CDR3 covers 13 residues. Germline CDR1 reads SGHDT; CDR2 reads YYEEEE. The variable domain in full, completed from reference TRBV5-6 and TRBJ2-7, reads DAGVTQSPTHLIKTRGQQVTLRCSPKSGHDTVSWYQQALGQGPQFIFQYYEEEERQRGNFPDRFSGHQFPNYSSELNVNALLLGDSALYLCASTLGSGTEQYFGPGTRLTVT.

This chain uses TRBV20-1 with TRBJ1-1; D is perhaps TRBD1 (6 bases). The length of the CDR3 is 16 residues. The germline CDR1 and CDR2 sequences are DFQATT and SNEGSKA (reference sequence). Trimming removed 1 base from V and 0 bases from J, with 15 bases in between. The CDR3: CSARGGTIPMNTEAFF. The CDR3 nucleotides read TGCAGTGCTAGAGGAGGGACAATACCCATGAACACTGAAGCTTTCTTT.

This CDR3 is CASSLGGENEQFF. The CDR3 DNA follows: TGTGCCAGCAGTTTAGGAGGGGAGAATGAGCAGTTCTTC. The genes are TRBV27 and TRBJ2-1; perhaps TRBD2 as D (6 bases). Germline CDR1 is MNHEY and CDR2 is SMNVEV (reference sequence). This CDR3 has 13 residues. V lost 2 bases and J lost 7, with 9 bases in between.

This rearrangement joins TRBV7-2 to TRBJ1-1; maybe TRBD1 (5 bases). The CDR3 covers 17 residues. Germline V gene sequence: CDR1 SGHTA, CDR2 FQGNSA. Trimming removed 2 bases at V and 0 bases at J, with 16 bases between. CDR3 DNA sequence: TGTGCCAGCAGCTTAACACTACTCAGGGATATGAACACTGAAGCTTTCTTT. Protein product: CASSLTLLRDMNTEAFF.

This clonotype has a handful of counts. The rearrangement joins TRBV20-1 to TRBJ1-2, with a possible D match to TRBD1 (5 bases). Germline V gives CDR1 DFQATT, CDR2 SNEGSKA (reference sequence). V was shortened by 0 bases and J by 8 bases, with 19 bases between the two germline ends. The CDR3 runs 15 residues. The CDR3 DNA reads TGCAGTGCTAGAGAGTTAGAAGGTTTAAGGGGAGGCTACACCTTC. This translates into CSARELEGLRGGYTF.

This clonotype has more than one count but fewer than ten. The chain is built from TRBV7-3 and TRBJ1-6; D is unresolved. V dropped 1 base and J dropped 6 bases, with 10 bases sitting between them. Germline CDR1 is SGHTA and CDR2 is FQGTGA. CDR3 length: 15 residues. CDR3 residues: CASSLSPGSNSPLHF. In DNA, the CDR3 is TGTGCCAGCAGCTTAAGTCCGGGTAGTAATTCACCCCTCCACTTT.

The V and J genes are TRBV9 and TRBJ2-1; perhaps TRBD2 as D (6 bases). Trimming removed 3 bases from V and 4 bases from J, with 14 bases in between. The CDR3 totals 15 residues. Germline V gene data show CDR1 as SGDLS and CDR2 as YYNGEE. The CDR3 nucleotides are TGTGCCAGCAGCGCCTCGGGAGCCGCTTACAATGAGCAGTTCTTC. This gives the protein CASSASGAAYNEQFF.

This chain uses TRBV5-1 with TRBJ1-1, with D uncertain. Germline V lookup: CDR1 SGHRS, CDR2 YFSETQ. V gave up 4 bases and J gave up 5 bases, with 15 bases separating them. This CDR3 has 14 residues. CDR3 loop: CASSPFGLDTEAFF. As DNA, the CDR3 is TGCGCCAGCAGCCCGTTTGGTCTAGATACTGAAGCTTTCTTT.

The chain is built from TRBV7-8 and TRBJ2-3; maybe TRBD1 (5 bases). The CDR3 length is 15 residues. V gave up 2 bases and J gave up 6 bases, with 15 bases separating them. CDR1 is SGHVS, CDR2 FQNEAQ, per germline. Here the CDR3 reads CASSLKGPGRDTQYF. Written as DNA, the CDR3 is TGTGCCAGCAGCTTAAAGGGGCCGGGTAGGGATACGCAGTATTTT.

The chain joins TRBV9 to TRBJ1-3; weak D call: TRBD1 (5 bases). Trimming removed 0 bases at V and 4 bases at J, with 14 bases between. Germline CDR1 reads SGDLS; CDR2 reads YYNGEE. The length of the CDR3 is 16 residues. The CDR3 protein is CASSVDGGDGGNTIYF. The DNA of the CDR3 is TGTGCCAGCAGCGTAGATGGAGGGGACGGCGGAAACACCATATATTTT.

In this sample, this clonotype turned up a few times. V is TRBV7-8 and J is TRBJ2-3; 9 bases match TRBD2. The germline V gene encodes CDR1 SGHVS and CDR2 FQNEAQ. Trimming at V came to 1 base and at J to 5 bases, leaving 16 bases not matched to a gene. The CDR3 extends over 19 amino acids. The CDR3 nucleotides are TGTGCCAGCAGCTTAGGTCGGGGTAGCGGGGGCCCTTCACAAGATACGCAGTATTTT. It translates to CASSLGRGSGGPSQDTQYF.

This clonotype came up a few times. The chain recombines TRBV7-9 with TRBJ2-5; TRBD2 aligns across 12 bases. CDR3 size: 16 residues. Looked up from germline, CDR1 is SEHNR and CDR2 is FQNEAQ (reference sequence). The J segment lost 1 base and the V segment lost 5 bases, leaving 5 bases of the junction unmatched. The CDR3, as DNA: TGTGCCAGCAGCAAACTAGCGGGGGGAATCCAAGAGACCCAGTACTTC. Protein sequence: CASSKLAGGIQETQYF.

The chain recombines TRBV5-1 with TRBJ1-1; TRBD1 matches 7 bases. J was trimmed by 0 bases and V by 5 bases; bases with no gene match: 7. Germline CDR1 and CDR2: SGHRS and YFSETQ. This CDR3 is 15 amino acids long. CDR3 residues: CASRESTGVNTEAFF. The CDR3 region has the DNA TGCGCCAGCAGGGAATCAACAGGGGTGAACACTGAAGCTTTCTTT.

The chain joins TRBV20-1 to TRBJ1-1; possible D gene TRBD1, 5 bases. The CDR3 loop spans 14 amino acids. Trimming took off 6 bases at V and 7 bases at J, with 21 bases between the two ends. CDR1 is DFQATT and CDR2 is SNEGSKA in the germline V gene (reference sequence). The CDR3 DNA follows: TGCAGTGCCCCAAATGGGGGATCGCAGGGTGAAGCTTTCTTT. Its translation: CSAPNGGSQGEAFF.

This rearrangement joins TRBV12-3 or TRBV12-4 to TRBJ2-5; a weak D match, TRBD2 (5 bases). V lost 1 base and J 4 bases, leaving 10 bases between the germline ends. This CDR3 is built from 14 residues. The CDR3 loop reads CASSLGPGVETQYF. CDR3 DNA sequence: TGTGCCAGCAGTTTAGGGCCCGGGGTAGAGACCCAGTACTTC.

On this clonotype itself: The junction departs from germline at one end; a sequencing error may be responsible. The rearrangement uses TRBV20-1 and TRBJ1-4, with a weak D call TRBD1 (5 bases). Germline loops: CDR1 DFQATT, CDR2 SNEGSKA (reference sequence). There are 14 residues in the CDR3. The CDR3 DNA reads TGCAGTGCTGGAGATATACGGGGGAATGAAAAACTGTTTTTT. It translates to CSAGDIRGNEKLFF.